Listed below are T cell receptor beta chains from one sample, sequenced in a study of T cells of healthy individuals. In TCRdb, the 5' RACE reads were re-called with MiXCR into one record per CDR3 protein. The repertoire has tens of thousands of distinct CDR3 sequences, roughly 14% of them found once; the top ten carry 15% to 20%. Every receptor here comes from a human donor in good health. Each CDR3 is given with its conserved first and last residue. D genes are given only for firm matches. Where a row states a size, it is once, few, many or the class of an expanded clone; other rows omit it.

NA	TRBV30	few	TRBJ2-5	CAFDGLLGETQYF	TGTGCTTTTGACGGACTCCTTGGGGAGACCCAGTACTTC
NA	TRBV7-8	NA	TRBJ2-5	CATRRAIGEETQYF	TGTGCCACCCGGCGGGCGATCGGGGAAGAGACCCAGTACTTC
NA	TRBV7-3	few	TRBJ2-3	CASSLRSRTDTQYF	TGTGCCAGCAGCTTAAGGTCCCGCACAGATACGCAGTATTTT
NA	TRBV4-1	NA	TRBJ2-2	CASSQRGRETGELFF	TGCGCCAGCAGCCAAAGGGGGCGGGAGACCGGGGAGCTGTTTTTT
NA	TRBV5-4	NA	TRBJ1-1	CASSLEVGASEAFF	TGTGCCAGCAGCTTGGAAGTGGGAGCTTCTGAAGCTTTCTTT
NA	TRBV3-1	few	TRBJ2-4	CASSQGTVFNIQYF	TGTGCCAGCAGCCAAGGGACGGTATTCAACATTCAGTACTTC
NA	TRBV7-2	few	TRBJ1-2	CASSSGIGGQGTF	TGTGCCAGCAGCTCTGGTATCGGGGGCCAAGGGACCTTC
NA	TRBV6-5	NA	TRBJ1-2	CASSPYWGANYGYTF	TGTGCCAGCAGTCCCTACTGGGGGGCCAACTATGGCTACACCTTC
NA	TRBV12-5	many	TRBJ2-3	CASGSGLGDTQYF	TGTGCTAGTGGTTCAGGGTTGGGAGATACGCAGTATTTT
NA	TRBV20-1	many	TRBJ2-7	CSASSGHEQYF	TGCAGTGCGTCTTCGGGCCACGAGCAGTACTTC
NA	TRBV2	many	TRBJ2-7	CASGLVGGEQYF	TGTGCCAGCGGGCTAGTCGGTGGCGAGCAGTACTTC
TRBD1	TRBV7-8	many	TRBJ1-5	CASSPTGDPQHF	TGTGCCAGCAGCCCGACAGGGGACCCCCAGCATTTT
NA	TRBV12-3/TRBV12-4	NA	TRBJ2-7	CASSLAGQRVGYEQYF	TGTGCCAGCAGTTTAGCGGGGCAGCGGGTCGGCTACGAGCAGTACTTC
NA	TRBV6-4	many	TRBJ2-7	CASKGGNEQYF	TGTGCCAGCAAGGGGGGAAACGAGCAGTACTTC
TRBD1	TRBV24-1	NA	TRBJ2-2	CATSDPRTGDTGELFF	TGTGCCACCAGTGATCCACGGACAGGGGACACCGGGGAGCTGTTTTTT
NA	TRBV20-1	many	TRBJ1-2	CSARDRGGPLYGYTF	TGCAGTGCTAGAGATAGAGGGGGGCCCCTCTATGGCTACACCTTC
NA	TRBV24-1	NA	TRBJ2-1	CATSEWASPDEQFF	TGTGCCACCAGTGAGTGGGCCAGTCCGGATGAGCAGTTCTTC
NA	TRBV5-1	NA	TRBJ2-6	CASSIPGDSGANVLTF	TGCGCCAGCAGCATCCCCGGAGACTCTGGGGCCAACGTCCTGACTTTC
NA	TRBV7-2	NA	TRBJ2-7	CASSPGFPYEQYF	TGTGCCAGCAGCCCGGGGTTTCCCTACGAGCAGTACTTC
NA	TRBV7-3	many	TRBJ1-1	CASSLNAAPNTEAFF	TGTGCCAGCAGCTTAAATGCGGCACCGAACACTGAAGCTTTCTTT
NA	TRBV2	NA	TRBJ2-3	CASSVDRTQYF	TGTGCCAGCAGTGTTGATAGGACGCAGTATTTT